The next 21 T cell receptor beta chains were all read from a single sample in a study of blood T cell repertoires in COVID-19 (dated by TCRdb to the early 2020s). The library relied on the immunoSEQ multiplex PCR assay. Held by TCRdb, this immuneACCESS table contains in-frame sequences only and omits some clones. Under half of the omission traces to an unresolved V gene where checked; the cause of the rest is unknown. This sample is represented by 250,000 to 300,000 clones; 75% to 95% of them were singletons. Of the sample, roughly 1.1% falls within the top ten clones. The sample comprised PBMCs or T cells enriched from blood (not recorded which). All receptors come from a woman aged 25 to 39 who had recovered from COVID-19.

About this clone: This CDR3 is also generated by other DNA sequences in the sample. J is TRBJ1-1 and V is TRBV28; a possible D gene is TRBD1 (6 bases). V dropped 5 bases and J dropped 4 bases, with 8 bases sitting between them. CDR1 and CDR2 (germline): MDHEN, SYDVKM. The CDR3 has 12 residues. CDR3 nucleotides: TGTGCCAGCAGTCCAGGGGTCACTGAAGCTTTCTTT. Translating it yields CASSPGVTEAFF. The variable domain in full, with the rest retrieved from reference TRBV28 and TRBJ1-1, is DVKVTQSSRYLVKRTGEKVFLECVQDMDHENMFWYRQDPGLGLRLIYFSYDVKMKEKGDIPEGYSVSREKKERFSLILESASTNQTSMYLCASSPGVTEAFFGQGTRLTVV.

The CDR3 is CATSDLRGRSNTGELFF. The CDR3 coding sequence is TGTGCCACCAGTGACCTGCGGGGCAGATCGAACACCGGGGAGCTGTTTTTT. The chain is built from TRBV24-1 and TRBJ2-2; a possible D gene is TRBD2 (6 bases). V shed 4 bases and J shed 0 bases, with 14 bases lying between them. The germline CDR1 and CDR2 sequences are KGHDR and SFDVKD. This CDR3 contains 17 residues.

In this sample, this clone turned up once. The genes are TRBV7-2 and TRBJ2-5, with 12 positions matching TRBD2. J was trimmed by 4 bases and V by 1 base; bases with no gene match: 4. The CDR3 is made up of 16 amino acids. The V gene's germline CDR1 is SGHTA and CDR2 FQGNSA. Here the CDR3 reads CASSLGASGGVETQYF. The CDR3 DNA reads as TGTGCCAGCAGCTTAGGGGCTAGCGGGGGGGTAGAGACCCAGTACTTC.

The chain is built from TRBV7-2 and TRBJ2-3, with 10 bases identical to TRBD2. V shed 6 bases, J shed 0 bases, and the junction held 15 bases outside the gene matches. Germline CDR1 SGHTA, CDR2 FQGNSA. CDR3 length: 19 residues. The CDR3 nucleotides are TGTGCCAGCAGGAAAGGGGCTAGCGGGAGAGGGGGGAGCACAGATACGCAGTATTTT. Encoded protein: CASRKGASGRGGSTDTQYF.

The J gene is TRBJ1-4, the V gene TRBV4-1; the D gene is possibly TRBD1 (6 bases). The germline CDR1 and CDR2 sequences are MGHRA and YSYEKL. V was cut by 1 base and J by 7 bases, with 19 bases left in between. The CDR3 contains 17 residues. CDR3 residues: CASSQVWVQGIREKLFF. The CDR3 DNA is TGCGCCAGCAGCCAAGTTTGGGTACAGGGTATTCGTGAAAAACTGTTTTTT.

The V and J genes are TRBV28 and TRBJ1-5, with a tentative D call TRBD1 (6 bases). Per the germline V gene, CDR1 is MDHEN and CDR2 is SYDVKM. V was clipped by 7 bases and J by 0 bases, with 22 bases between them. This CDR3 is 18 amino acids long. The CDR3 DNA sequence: TGTGCCAGCACATTTAGGGGGATCCGGTCATATAGCAATCAGCCCCAGCATTTT. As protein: CASTFRGIRSYSNQPQHF.

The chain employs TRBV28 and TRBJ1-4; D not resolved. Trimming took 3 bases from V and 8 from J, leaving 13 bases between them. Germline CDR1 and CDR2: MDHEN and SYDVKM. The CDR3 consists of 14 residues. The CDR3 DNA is TGTGCCAGCAGTTTTAATCCGGGGATAGAAAAACTGTTTTTT. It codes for CASSFNPGIEKLFF.

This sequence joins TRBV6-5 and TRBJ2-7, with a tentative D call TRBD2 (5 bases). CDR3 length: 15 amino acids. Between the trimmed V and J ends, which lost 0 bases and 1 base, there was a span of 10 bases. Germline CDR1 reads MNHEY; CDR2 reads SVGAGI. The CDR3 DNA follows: TGTGCCAGCAGTTACTCACGGGAAGGTTCCTACGAGCAGTACTTC. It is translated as CASSYSREGSYEQYF.

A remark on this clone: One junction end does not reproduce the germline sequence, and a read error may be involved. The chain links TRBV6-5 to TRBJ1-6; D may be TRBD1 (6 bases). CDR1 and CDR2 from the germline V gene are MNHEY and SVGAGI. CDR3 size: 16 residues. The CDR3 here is CASTYRQVGDNSPLHF. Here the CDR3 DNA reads TGTGCCAGCACTTACCGACAGGTGGGGGATAATTCACCCCTCCACTTT.

Here the CDR3 DNA reads TGTGCCAGCAGCTCTTTAGCTGCCCTTTCCCCTGAGCAGTTCTTC. Residues: CASSSLAALSPEQFF. The genes are TRBV5-6 and TRBJ2-1; the D is unclear. Trimming stripped 3 bases from V and 9 bases from J, with 19 bases between. There are 15 residues in the CDR3. Germline CDR1 reads SGHDT; CDR2 reads YYEEEE.

In DNA, the CDR3 is TGTGCCAGCAGCCACCGGGCCAACATGGGACTTTTGGACTACAATGAGCAGTTCTTC. It yields the protein CASSHRANMGLLDYNEQFF. The chain employs TRBV11-2 and TRBJ2-1, with D perhaps matching TRBD2 (6 bases). V dropped 5 bases and J dropped 3 bases, with 26 bases sitting between them. From germline, CDR1 is SGHAT and CDR2 FQNNGV. This CDR3 contains 19 residues.

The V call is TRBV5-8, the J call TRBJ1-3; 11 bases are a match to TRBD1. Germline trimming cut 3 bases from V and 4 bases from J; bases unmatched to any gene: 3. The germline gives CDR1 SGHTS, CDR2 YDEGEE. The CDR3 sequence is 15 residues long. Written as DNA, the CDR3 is TGTGCCAGCAGCTCGGGGACAGGGGGAGGAAACACCATATATTTT. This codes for CASSSGTGGGNTIYF.

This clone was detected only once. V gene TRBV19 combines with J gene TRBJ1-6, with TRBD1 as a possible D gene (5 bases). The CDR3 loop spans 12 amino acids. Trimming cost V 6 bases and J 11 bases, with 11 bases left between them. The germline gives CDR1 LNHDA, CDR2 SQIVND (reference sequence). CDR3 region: CASSTGVPPLHF. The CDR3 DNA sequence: TGTGCCAGTAGCACGGGGGTACCACCCCTCCACTTT. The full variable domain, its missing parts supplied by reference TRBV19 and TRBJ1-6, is DGGITQSPKYLFRKEGQNVTLSCEQNLNHDAMYWYRQDPGQGLRLIYYSQIVNDFQKGDIAEGYSVSREKKESFPLTVTSAQKNPTAFYLCASSTGVPPLHFGNGTRLTVT.

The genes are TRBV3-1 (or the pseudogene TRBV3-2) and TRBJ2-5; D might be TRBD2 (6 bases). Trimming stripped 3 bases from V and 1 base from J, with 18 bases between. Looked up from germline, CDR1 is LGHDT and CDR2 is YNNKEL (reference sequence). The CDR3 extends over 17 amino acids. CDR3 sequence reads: CASSHAPVAVFQETQYF. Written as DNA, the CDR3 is TGTGCCAGCAGCCACGCCCCAGTAGCGGTGTTCCAAGAGACCCAGTACTTC.

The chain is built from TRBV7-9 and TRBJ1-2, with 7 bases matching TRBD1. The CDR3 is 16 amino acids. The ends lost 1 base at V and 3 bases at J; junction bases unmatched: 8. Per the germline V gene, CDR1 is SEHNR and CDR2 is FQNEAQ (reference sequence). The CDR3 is CASSLDRGSADYGYTF. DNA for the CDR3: TGTGCCAGCAGCTTAGACAGGGGATCGGCGGACTATGGCTACACCTTC.

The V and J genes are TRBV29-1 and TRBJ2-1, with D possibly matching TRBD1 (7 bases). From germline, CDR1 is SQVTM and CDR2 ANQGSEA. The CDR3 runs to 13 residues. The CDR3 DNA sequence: TGCAGTGGAGGGGGCGGAACCTACAATGAGCAGTTCTTC. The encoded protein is CSGGGGTYNEQFF.

The CDR3 coding sequence is TGTGCCAGCAGTCCAACAGCTCCAACCGGGGAGCTGTTTTTT. Protein sequence: CASSPTAPTGELFF. This chain connects TRBV27 to TRBJ2-2; D is unclear. V was clipped by 5 bases and J by 5 bases, with 12 bases between them. Germline V CDR1 and CDR2: MNHEY, SMNVEV (reference sequence). The CDR3 loop spans 14 amino acids.

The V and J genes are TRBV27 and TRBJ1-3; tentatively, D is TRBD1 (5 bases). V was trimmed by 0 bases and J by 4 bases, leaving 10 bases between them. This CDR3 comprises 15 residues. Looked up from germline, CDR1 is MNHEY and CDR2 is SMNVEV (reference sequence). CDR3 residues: CASSLSSGSGNTIYF. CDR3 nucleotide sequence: TGTGCCAGCAGTTTATCCTCAGGGTCAGGAAACACCATATATTTT.

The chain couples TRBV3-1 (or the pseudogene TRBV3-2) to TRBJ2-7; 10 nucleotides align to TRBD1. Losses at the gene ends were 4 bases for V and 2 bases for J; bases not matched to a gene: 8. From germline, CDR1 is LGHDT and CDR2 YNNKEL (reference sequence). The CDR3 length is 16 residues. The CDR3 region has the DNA TGTGCCAGCAGCCTGCCACGGGACAGGGGCCCCTACGAGCAGTACTTC. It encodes CASSLPRDRGPYEQYF.

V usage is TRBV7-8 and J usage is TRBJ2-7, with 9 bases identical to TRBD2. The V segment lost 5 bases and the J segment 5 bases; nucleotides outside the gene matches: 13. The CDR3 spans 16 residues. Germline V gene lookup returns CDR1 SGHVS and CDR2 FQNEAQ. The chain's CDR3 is CASSLSFSGSNDEQYF. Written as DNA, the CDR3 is TGTGCCAGCAGCCTGTCCTTTAGCGGGAGCAACGACGAGCAGTACTTC.

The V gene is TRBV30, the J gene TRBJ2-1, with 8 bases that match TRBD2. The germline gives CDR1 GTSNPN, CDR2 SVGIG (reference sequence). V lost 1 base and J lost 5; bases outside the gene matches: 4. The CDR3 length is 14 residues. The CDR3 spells CAWSAGTRDNEQFF. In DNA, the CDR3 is TGTGCCTGGAGTGCCGGGACTAGGGACAATGAGCAGTTCTTC.